Presented here are 27 T cell receptor beta chains from one specimen sequenced in a study of circulating tumor DNA in untreated peripheral T-cell lymphoma. Measured with immunoSEQ multiplex PCR; TCRdb has only the in-frame clones, and not every one. In the table there are around 6,600 clones, roughly 66% of which are singletons. Specimen: tumor tissue. These receptors were obtained from a human donor with peripheral T-cell lymphoma.

V is TRBV28 and J is TRBJ2-7; 10 bases align to TRBD2. CDR1 and CDR2 from the germline V gene are MDHEN and SYDVKM. The junction had 8 bases not matched to a gene; V was cut back by 9 bases and J by 3 bases. CDR3 length: 14 residues. Here the CDR3 DNA reads TGTGCCAGTCAGGGCAGCGGGGGGGACTACGAGCAGTACTTC. It codes for CASQGSGGDYEQYF.

The chain links TRBV30 to TRBJ1-3, with D possibly TRBD1 on 5 matching bases. The CDR3 is 14 amino acids. Germline values: CDR1 GTSNPN, CDR2 SVGIG (reference sequence). Trimming pared 3 bases from V and 0 bases from J, leaving 9 bases between. This chain's CDR3 is CAWSGTDSGNTIYF. CDR3 coding DNA: TGTGCCTGGAGCGGGACCGACTCTGGAAACACCATATATTTT. The whole variable domain, filled in from reference TRBV30 and TRBJ1-3, reads SQTIHQWPATLVQPVGSPLSLECTVEGTSNPNLYWYRQAAGRGLQLLFYSVGIGQISSEVPQNLSASRPQDRQFILSSKKLLLSDSGFYLCAWSGTDSGNTIYFGEGSWLTVV.

CDR3 nucleotides: TGTGCCAGCAGCGTAGTCCCGGTGGTAACCTACGAGCAGTACTTC. It yields the protein CASSVVPVVTYEQYF. This chain uses TRBV9 with TRBJ2-7; D not certain. Germline CDR1 and CDR2: SGDLS and YYNGEE. The length of the CDR3 is 15 residues. V dropped 0 bases and J dropped 2 bases, with 12 bases sitting between them.

CDR3 bases: TGTGCCAGTAGACGTTACAATGAGCAGTTCTTC. Translated, it gives CASRRYNEQFF. The chain carries TRBV30 and TRBJ2-1; D call uncertain. Germline CDR1 and CDR2: GTSNPN and SVGIG (reference sequence). The CDR3 length is 11 residues. V lost 8 bases to trimming and J lost 4 bases, with 9 bases between them.

In this sample, this clone turned up once. V gene TRBV28 combines with J gene TRBJ1-4; 9 bases match TRBD1. Germline values: CDR1 MDHEN, CDR2 SYDVKM. V lost 6 bases, J lost 7 bases, and 6 bases stayed unmatched. There are 14 residues in the CDR3. This CDR3 reads CASSERQGGEKLFF. The CDR3 nucleotides are TGTGCCAGCAGCGAGCGACAGGGGGGTGAAAAACTGTTTTTT.

The chain is built from TRBV18 and TRBJ1-2; D is perhaps TRBD1 (5 bases). Germline values: CDR1 KGHSH, CDR2 LQKENI. This CDR3 spans 16 amino acids. Trimming cost V 2 bases and J 2 bases, with 15 bases left between them. CDR3 amino acids: CASSPRGGITNYGYTF. DNA for the CDR3: TGTGCCAGCTCACCAAGGGGAGGAATAACCAACTATGGCTACACCTTC.

The J gene is TRBJ2-7, the V gene TRBV28; the match to TRBD2 covers 7 bases. J gave up 1 base and V 6 bases, and 12 bases lay outside the gene matches. The V gene's germline CDR1 is MDHEN and CDR2 SYDVKM. This CDR3 comprises 16 residues. CDR3 nucleotide sequence: TGTGCCAGCAGATCTCCCAGGACTAGTTTTTCCTACGAGCAGTACTTC. It codes for CASRSPRTSFSYEQYF.

The gene calls are TRBV18 and TRBJ2-3, with 7 bases fitting TRBD1. Germline V gene lookup returns CDR1 KGHSH and CDR2 LQKENI. Losses at the gene ends were 4 bases for V and 5 bases for J; bases not matched to a gene: 3. The CDR3 contains 13 residues. CDR3 coding DNA: TGTGCCAGCTCACGGGCAGGGGGAGATACGCAGTATTTT. Translated, it gives CASSRAGGDTQYF.

This clone was detected a few times. This chain connects TRBV18 to TRBJ2-2; 11 bases match TRBD2. The CDR3 consists of 16 residues. Germline V gene data show CDR1 as KGHSH and CDR2 as LQKENI. V gave up 3 bases and J gave up 3 bases; unmatched junction bases: 3. This chain's CDR3 is CASSPTLAGDTGELFF. The CDR3 DNA reads TGTGCCAGCTCACCCACACTAGCGGGAGACACCGGGGAGCTGTTTTTT.

The genes are TRBV11-3 and TRBJ2-5; 10 bases line up with TRBD2. The V segment lost 1 base and the J segment 5 bases; nucleotides outside the gene matches: 7. CDR3 length: 16 amino acids. The germline CDR1 and CDR2 sequences are SGHNT and YENEEA. The CDR3 DNA follows: TGTGCCAGCAGCTTAGTTCTAGCGGGAGAGGGGGAGACCCAGTACTTC. This encodes CASSLVLAGEGETQYF. The full variable domain, rest sourced from reference TRBV11-3 and TRBJ2-5, is EAGVVQSPRYKIIEKKQPVAFWCNPISGHNTLYWYLQNLGQGPELLIRYENEEAVDDSQLPKDRFSAERLKGVDSTLKIQPAELGDSAVYLCASSLVLAGEGETQYFGPGTRLLVL.

The genes are TRBV5-8 and TRBJ2-1, with D possibly TRBD2 on 6 matching bases. CDR3 size: 13 residues. The V end lost 4 bases, the J end lost 1 base, and 6 bases lay between the germline ends. From germline, CDR1 is SGHTS and CDR2 YDEGEE. This chain's CDR3 is CASSGGSYNEQFF. CDR3 nucleotides: TGTGCCAGCAGCGGGGGGTCCTACAATGAGCAGTTCTTC.

The V call is TRBV28, the J call TRBJ1-2; 10 nucleotides align to TRBD1. The CDR3 totals 16 residues. Germline lookup yields CDR1 MDHEN and CDR2 SYDVKM. The ends lost 3 bases at V and 4 bases at J; junction bases unmatched: 8. The CDR3 reads CASSLTGGRRGYGYTF. In DNA form, the CDR3 reads TGTGCCAGCAGTTTGACAGGGGGCCGGCGGGGCTATGGCTACACCTTC.

This clone was recorded once. The rearrangement joins TRBV6-8 to TRBJ2-2; possible D gene TRBD1, 6 bases. CDR1 is MNHGY and CDR2 is SAAAGT in the germline V gene. The V end lost 6 bases, the J end lost 4 bases, and 15 bases lay between the germline ends. This CDR3 has 15 amino acids. CDR3 region: CASSNPGHRTGELFF. The CDR3 DNA reads as TGTGCCAGCAGCAACCCGGGACACCGCACCGGGGAGCTGTTTTTT.

This chain connects TRBV28 to TRBJ1-4; possibly TRBD1 for D (6 bases). This CDR3 spans 18 amino acids. Deletions cut 2 bases from V and 3 bases from J, with 19 bases between. Germline CDR1 is MDHEN and CDR2 is SYDVKM. The CDR3 is CASSLVRGAGIANEKLFF. CDR3 DNA: TGTGCCAGCAGTTTAGTCAGGGGAGCGGGGATTGCTAATGAAAAACTGTTTTTT.

V is TRBV6-8 and J is TRBJ2-7; TRBD2 matches at 13 bases. The CDR3 has 18 amino acids. CDR1 is MNHGY and CDR2 is SAAAGT in the germline V gene. The junction had 5 bases not matched to a gene; V was cut back by 0 bases and J by 0 bases. As DNA, the CDR3 is TGTGCCAGCAGTTACTCGATACTAGCGGGAGGGAGCTCCTACGAGCAGTACTTC. Encoded protein: CASSYSILAGGSSYEQYF.

V and J are TRBV11-3 and TRBJ2-7; D remains unclear. Germline CDR1 is SGHNT and CDR2 is YENEEA. This CDR3 contains 15 residues. Trimming pared 1 base from V and 0 bases from J, leaving 10 bases between. CDR3 sequence: CASSLGGLSSYEQYF. In DNA, the CDR3 is TGTGCCAGCAGCTTAGGCGGATTGAGCTCCTACGAGCAGTACTTC.

The V and J genes are TRBV29-1 and TRBJ2-5, with a tentative D call TRBD1 (6 bases). The V gene's germline CDR1 is SQVTM and CDR2 ANQGSEA. The V and J ends lost 4 bases and 5 bases respectively, with 11 bases between them. The CDR3 extends over 12 amino acids. CDR3 bases: TGCAGCGTTGTGTTCCAGGGGGAGACCCAGTACTTC. This gives the protein CSVVFQGETQYF.

In this sample, this clone turned up a few times. This sequence joins TRBV18 and TRBJ2-5, with a tentative D call TRBD1 (8 bases). CDR3 length: 16 residues. The V gene's germline CDR1 is KGHSH and CDR2 LQKENI. Trimming stripped 6 bases from V and 2 bases from J, with 19 bases between. As DNA, the CDR3 is TGTGCCAGCTCGACCCGAACAGGGGGAGGGCAAGAGACCCAGTACTTC. Translating it yields CASSTRTGGGQETQYF.

This rearrangement joins TRBV11-3 to TRBJ2-6, with 10 bases identical to TRBD2. V gave up 5 bases and J gave up 3 bases; unmatched junction bases: 7. CDR1 and CDR2 from the germline V gene are SGHNT and YENEEA. CDR3 length: 17 amino acids. This CDR3 is CASSLRTSGNGANVLTF. The CDR3 DNA sequence: TGTGCCAGCAGCCTCCGGACTAGCGGAAATGGGGCCAACGTCCTGACTTTC. The variable domain in full, with the rest retrieved from reference TRBV11-3 and TRBJ2-6, is EAGVVQSPRYKIIEKKQPVAFWCNPISGHNTLYWYLQNLGQGPELLIRYENEEAVDDSQLPKDRFSAERLKGVDSTLKIQPAELGDSAVYLCASSLRTSGNGANVLTFGAGSRLTVL.

V is TRBV15 and J is TRBJ2-7, with D possibly matching TRBD1 (6 bases). V shed 2 bases and J shed 1 base, with 9 bases lying between them. Germline loops: CDR1 LNHNV, CDR2 YYDKDF (reference sequence). The CDR3 is 14 amino acids. DNA of the CDR3: TGTGCCACCAGCAGAAAAACAGGGTCCTACGAGCAGTACTTC. Translating gives CATSRKTGSYEQYF.

The chain has TRBV4-1 and TRBJ2-5, with 8 bases lining up with TRBD2. The CDR3 is 18 amino acids. Germline V lookup: CDR1 MGHRA, CDR2 YSYEKL. V trimming: 6 bases; J trimming: 2 bases; junction bases outside the gene matches: 17. The CDR3 nucleotides are TGCGCCAGCAGGGACAACCGCCTGGCGGGAGGACCTCAAGAGACCCAGTACTTC. As protein: CASRDNRLAGGPQETQYF.

V usage is TRBV6-8 and J usage is TRBJ2-1; the match to TRBD2 covers 8 bases. From germline, CDR1 is MNHGY and CDR2 SAAAGT. CDR3 size: 13 residues. V shed 10 bases, J shed 8 bases, and the junction held 10 bases outside the gene matches. CDR3 in DNA: TGTGCCACCCGAGCGGGAGAGTATGATGAGCAGTTCTTC. It specifies CATRAGEYDEQFF.

V gene TRBV2 combines with J gene TRBJ2-7, with D unresolved. CDR3 length: 13 amino acids. Germline CDR1 and CDR2: SNHLY and FYNNEI. V dropped 4 bases and J dropped 3 bases, with 10 bases sitting between them. The CDR3 sequence: CASSVTQLYEQYF. In DNA form, the CDR3 reads TGTGCCAGCAGTGTGACGCAACTCTACGAGCAGTACTTC.

The V call is TRBV30, the J call TRBJ1-1, with D perhaps TRBD1 (5 bases). The germline V and J ends were trimmed by 8 bases and 5 bases, with 18 bases remaining between them. The V gene's germline CDR1 is GTSNPN and CDR2 SVGIG (reference sequence). The CDR3 consists of 13 residues. Here the CDR3 DNA reads TGTGCCCTGACCGACAGTGGGGGTACTGAAGCTTTCTTT. Encoded protein: CALTDSGGTEAFF.

The chain joins TRBV11-3 to TRBJ1-4; no reliable D call. V was cut by 3 bases and J by 4 bases, with 12 bases left in between. The CDR3 length is 15 residues. Germline V CDR1 and CDR2: SGHNT, YENEEA. The CDR3 bases are TGTGCCAGCAGCTTGGAGGCCGGGTTTAATGAAAAACTGTTTTTT. It yields the protein CASSLEAGFNEKLFF.

CDR3 DNA: TGTGCCAGCAAGCTACTAGCGGGAGACGGCACCGGGGAGCTGTTTTTT. This sequence encodes CASKLLAGDGTGELFF. The chain combines TRBV6-8 with TRBJ2-2; 11 bases are shared with TRBD2. V lost 7 bases to trimming and J lost 4 bases; unmatched junction nucleotides: 8. The CDR3 length is 16 residues. Germline V gives CDR1 MNHGY, CDR2 SAAAGT.

The chain joins TRBV6-8 to TRBJ2-5; 13 nucleotides align to TRBD2. Germline CDR1 and CDR2: MNHGY and SAAAGT. The trim removed 6 bases at V and 5 bases at J, leaving 9 bases unmatched. This CDR3 region has 16 residues. The CDR3 nucleotides are TGTGCCAGCAGCCGTCCGACTAGCGGGGGGCTGGAGACCCAGTACTTC. It encodes CASSRPTSGGLETQYF.